This T cell receptor (beta chain) was observed in a study of T cells in Graves' hyperthyroidism and ophthalmopathy. Regarding the study as a whole: Peripheral blood also featured most of the thyroid clonotypes expanded above 0.001.

Using 10 ml of fresh peripheral blood, PBMCs were prepared. From germline, CDR1 is SGHTA and CDR2 FQGNSA. The CDR3 extends over 15 amino acids. Between the trimmed V and J ends, which lost 4 bases and 0 bases, there was a span of 10 bases. This clonotype has at least ten counts. Its antigen remains unidentified. Amplified TCR beta CDR3 regions came from RNA transcripts. TCR CDR3 regions were first amplified by RT-PCR with HTBI primers. TCRdb reprocessed the multiplex PCR reads with MiXCR, giving one entry per CDR3 protein. The data hold about 640,000 distinct CDR3 sequences, with about 20% observed a single time.

The chain recombines TRBV7-2 with TRBJ1-5; D is ambiguous. The sample was blood. The receptor comes from a man aged 30 to 39 with Graves' ophthalmopathy. CDR3 amino acids: CASSYGIYSNQPQHF. The CDR3 DNA follows: TGTGCCAGCAGCTACGGGATCTATAGCAATCAGCCCCAGCATTTT.